The following is a T cell receptor beta chain sequence with its context. What it binds is unknown. The ends were cut back, 5 bases at V and 7 bases at J, with 8 bases in the middle. Germline assignment: CDR1 SGHAT and CDR2 FQNNGV. CDR3 length equals 11 residues. The sample comes from a study of beta chain features in type 1 diabetes. Overall study results and limits: The naive, central memory and Treg TCRB repertoires looked more alike in patients than they did in healthy donors.

The investigators reverse transcribed all of the isolated RNA, so they sequenced expressed TCRB transcripts. The protocol was immunoSEQ multiplex PCR, while the TCRdb copy is restricted to in-frame clones and leaves out a portion. Of hundreds of thousands of clones in the sample, about 14% are singletons; the top ten hold more than 6.5%. Markers CD45RO/CCR7/CD25/CD127/CD95/CD27 served to sort CD4+ naive, central memory, regulatory and stem cell-like memory cells. The sample taken for sequencing was central memory CD4+ T cells from blood. The receptor was isolated from a man younger than 40 in good health. This chain joins TRBV11-2 and TRBJ1-2; TRBD1 is a possible D gene (5 bases). The CDR3 DNA reads as TGTGCCAGCAGCCGGGACGGTGGCTACACCTTC. It codes for CASSRDGGYTF.